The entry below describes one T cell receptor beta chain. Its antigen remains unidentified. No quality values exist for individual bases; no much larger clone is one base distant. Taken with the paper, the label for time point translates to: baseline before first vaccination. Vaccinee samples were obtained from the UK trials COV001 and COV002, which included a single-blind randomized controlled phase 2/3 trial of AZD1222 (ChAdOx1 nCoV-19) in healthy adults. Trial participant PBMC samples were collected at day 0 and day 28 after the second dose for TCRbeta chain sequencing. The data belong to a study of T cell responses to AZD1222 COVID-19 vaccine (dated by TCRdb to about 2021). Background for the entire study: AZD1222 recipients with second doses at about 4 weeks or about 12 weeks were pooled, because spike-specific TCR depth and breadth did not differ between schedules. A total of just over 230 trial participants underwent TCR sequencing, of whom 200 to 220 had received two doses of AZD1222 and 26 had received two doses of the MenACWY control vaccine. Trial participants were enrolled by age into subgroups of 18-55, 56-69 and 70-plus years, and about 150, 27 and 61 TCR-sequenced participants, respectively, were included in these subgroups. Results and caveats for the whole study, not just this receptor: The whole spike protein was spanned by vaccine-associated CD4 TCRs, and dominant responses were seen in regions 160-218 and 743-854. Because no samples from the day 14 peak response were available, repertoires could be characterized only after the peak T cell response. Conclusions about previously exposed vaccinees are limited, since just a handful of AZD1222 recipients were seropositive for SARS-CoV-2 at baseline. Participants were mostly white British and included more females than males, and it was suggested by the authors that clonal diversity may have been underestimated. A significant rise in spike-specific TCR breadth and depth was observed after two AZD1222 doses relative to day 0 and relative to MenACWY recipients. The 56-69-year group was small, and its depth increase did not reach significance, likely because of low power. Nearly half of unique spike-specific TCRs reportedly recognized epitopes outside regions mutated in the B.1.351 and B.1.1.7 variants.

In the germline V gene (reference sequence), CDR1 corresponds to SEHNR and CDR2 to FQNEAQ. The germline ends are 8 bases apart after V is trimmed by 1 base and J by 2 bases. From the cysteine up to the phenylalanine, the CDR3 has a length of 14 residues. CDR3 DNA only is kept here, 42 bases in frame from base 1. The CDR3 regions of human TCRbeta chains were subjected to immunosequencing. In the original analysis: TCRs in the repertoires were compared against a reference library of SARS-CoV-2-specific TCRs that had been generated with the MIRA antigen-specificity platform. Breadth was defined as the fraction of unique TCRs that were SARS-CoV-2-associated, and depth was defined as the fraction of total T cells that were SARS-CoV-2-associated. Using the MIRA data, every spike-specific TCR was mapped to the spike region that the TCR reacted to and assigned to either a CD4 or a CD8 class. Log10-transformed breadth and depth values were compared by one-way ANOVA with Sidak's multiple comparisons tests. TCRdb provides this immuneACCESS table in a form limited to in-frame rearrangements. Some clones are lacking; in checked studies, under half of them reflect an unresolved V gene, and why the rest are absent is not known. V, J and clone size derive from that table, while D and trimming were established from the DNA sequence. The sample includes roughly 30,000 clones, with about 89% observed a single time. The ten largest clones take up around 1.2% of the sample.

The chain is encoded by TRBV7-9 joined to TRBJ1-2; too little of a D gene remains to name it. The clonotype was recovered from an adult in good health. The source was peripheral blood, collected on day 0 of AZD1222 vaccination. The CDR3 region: CASSLGGGNYGYTF. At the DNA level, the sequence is TGTGCCAGCAGCTTAGGGGGAGGGAACTATGGCTACACCTTC.